This TCR beta chain was retrieved from a study of blood T cell repertoires in COVID-19. At the level of the study: Material from acute and convalescent COVID-19 was sourced from the United States, Italy and Spain.

The sample holds a few counts of this clone. Germline-derived CDR1 and CDR2 are LGHDT and YNNKEL (reference sequence). The ends lost 7 bases at V and 4 bases at J; junction bases unmatched: 6. The CDR3 consists of 15 residues. Libraries were prepared by immunoSEQ multiplex PCR; TCRdb keeps only in-frame clonotypes and omits some of them. The sample lists about 54,000 clones, 80% to 90% occurring once. Sequencing was carried out using peripheral blood. The chain links TRBV3-1 (or the pseudogene TRBV3-2) to TRBJ2-2, with 10 bases matching TRBD1. This receptor was obtained from a human donor in a cohort sampled during active COVID-19. As DNA, the CDR3 is TGTGCCAGCACCTTGACAGGGGGCATCACCGGGGAGCTGTTTTTT. Residues: CASTLTGGITGELFF.